This paragraph reports one T cell receptor beta chain. The sample belongs to a study of blood T cell repertoires in COVID-19. The germline gives CDR1 SEHNR, CDR2 FQNEAQ (reference sequence). CDR3 length equals 14 residues. The V and J ends lost 5 bases and 5 bases respectively, with 15 bases between them. As handled by the study authors: Amplification with reference gene primers provided the estimates of nucleated cell counts. Using immunoSEQ multiplex PCR, the repertoire was profiled, and TCRdb retains in-frame clones only, with some absent. V and J calls and clone size follow that table, whereas D and trimming were derived from the DNA. The sample yields tens of thousands of clones, roughly 80% seen once.

The rearrangement joins TRBV7-9 to TRBJ1-2; a possible D gene is TRBD1 (5 bases). This clonotype was obtained from a man aged 50 or older with active COVID-19. Sequencing was done on a sample of peripheral blood. CDR3 nucleotide sequence: TGTGCCAGCAGCCACGGACAAAAGTCTTATGGCTACACCTTC. Translated: CASSHGQKSYGYTF.